This TCR beta chain was found in a study of cytomegalovirus exposure and HLA in healthy donors. Whole-study findings and limits: Reports showed the classifier diagnosing cytomegalovirus status with high specificity and sensitivity. The investigators catalogued some 150 TCR beta chains as cytomegalovirus-associated. In terms of immune exposure information, only CMV serostatus was available.

Regarding this clone: Its cognate antigen is unknown. Other nucleotide sequences in the sample specify the same CDR3.

It was with 60 Vbeta and 13 Jbeta primers that the PCR ran. In the original processing: An analysis performed later counted about 80 million unique TCR beta chains (approximately 11 million of them shared). The method was immunoSEQ multiplex PCR; TCRdb's version includes in-frame clones alone and lacks a portion of them. The D gene and trimming were derived from the DNA, and the V and J assignments and clone size from that table. The sample totals about 160,000 clones; its top ten clones hold 2% to 2.5%. This TCR came from a young man in good health and CMV-seronegative. The sequenced material came from PBMCs.

The CDR3 sequence: CASSLGGSSYNEQFF. In DNA form, the CDR3 reads TGTGCCAGCAGCCTCGGGGGGAGCTCCTACAATGAGCAGTTCTTC. The chain has TRBV5-4 and TRBJ2-1; 7 positions agree with TRBD2. Germline CDR1 is SGHNT and CDR2 is YYREEE (reference sequence). CDR3 length: 15 residues. Trimming cost V 4 bases and J 0 bases; bases outside gene matches: 4. The full variable domain, with the rest looked up from reference TRBV5-4 and TRBJ2-1, is ETGVTQSPTHLIKTRGQQVTLRCSSQSGHNTVSWYQQALGQGPQFIFQYYREEENGRGNFPPRFSGLQFPNYSSELNVNALELDDSALYLCASSLGGSSYNEQFFGPGTRLTVL.